This T cell receptor (beta chain) was sequenced in a study of molecular identifiers for immune sequencing clone quantification. TCRdb passed the PCR reads through MiXCR, listing each CDR3 protein once. This sample has some 590,000 distinct CDR3 sequences, with about 25% found just once. Germline lookup yields CDR1 SGHAT and CDR2 FQNNGV. This CDR3 comprises 14 residues. V lost 2 bases and J 3 bases, leaving 9 bases between the germline ends. The TCR originated in a human donor in good health. Some libraries in this study had Jurkat cell RNA spiked in. The chain has TRBV11-2 and TRBJ2-3, with unresolved D. The sample taken for sequencing was naive CD8+ T cells from blood, with Jurkat cell RNA spiked in. Subset indicated: FACS-sorted CD8+CD4-CCR7+CD45RA+ naive T cells. The CDR3 region has the DNA TGTGCCAGCAGCTTATCGGACGGAACAGATACGCAGTATTTT. It specifies CASSLSDGTDTQYF.